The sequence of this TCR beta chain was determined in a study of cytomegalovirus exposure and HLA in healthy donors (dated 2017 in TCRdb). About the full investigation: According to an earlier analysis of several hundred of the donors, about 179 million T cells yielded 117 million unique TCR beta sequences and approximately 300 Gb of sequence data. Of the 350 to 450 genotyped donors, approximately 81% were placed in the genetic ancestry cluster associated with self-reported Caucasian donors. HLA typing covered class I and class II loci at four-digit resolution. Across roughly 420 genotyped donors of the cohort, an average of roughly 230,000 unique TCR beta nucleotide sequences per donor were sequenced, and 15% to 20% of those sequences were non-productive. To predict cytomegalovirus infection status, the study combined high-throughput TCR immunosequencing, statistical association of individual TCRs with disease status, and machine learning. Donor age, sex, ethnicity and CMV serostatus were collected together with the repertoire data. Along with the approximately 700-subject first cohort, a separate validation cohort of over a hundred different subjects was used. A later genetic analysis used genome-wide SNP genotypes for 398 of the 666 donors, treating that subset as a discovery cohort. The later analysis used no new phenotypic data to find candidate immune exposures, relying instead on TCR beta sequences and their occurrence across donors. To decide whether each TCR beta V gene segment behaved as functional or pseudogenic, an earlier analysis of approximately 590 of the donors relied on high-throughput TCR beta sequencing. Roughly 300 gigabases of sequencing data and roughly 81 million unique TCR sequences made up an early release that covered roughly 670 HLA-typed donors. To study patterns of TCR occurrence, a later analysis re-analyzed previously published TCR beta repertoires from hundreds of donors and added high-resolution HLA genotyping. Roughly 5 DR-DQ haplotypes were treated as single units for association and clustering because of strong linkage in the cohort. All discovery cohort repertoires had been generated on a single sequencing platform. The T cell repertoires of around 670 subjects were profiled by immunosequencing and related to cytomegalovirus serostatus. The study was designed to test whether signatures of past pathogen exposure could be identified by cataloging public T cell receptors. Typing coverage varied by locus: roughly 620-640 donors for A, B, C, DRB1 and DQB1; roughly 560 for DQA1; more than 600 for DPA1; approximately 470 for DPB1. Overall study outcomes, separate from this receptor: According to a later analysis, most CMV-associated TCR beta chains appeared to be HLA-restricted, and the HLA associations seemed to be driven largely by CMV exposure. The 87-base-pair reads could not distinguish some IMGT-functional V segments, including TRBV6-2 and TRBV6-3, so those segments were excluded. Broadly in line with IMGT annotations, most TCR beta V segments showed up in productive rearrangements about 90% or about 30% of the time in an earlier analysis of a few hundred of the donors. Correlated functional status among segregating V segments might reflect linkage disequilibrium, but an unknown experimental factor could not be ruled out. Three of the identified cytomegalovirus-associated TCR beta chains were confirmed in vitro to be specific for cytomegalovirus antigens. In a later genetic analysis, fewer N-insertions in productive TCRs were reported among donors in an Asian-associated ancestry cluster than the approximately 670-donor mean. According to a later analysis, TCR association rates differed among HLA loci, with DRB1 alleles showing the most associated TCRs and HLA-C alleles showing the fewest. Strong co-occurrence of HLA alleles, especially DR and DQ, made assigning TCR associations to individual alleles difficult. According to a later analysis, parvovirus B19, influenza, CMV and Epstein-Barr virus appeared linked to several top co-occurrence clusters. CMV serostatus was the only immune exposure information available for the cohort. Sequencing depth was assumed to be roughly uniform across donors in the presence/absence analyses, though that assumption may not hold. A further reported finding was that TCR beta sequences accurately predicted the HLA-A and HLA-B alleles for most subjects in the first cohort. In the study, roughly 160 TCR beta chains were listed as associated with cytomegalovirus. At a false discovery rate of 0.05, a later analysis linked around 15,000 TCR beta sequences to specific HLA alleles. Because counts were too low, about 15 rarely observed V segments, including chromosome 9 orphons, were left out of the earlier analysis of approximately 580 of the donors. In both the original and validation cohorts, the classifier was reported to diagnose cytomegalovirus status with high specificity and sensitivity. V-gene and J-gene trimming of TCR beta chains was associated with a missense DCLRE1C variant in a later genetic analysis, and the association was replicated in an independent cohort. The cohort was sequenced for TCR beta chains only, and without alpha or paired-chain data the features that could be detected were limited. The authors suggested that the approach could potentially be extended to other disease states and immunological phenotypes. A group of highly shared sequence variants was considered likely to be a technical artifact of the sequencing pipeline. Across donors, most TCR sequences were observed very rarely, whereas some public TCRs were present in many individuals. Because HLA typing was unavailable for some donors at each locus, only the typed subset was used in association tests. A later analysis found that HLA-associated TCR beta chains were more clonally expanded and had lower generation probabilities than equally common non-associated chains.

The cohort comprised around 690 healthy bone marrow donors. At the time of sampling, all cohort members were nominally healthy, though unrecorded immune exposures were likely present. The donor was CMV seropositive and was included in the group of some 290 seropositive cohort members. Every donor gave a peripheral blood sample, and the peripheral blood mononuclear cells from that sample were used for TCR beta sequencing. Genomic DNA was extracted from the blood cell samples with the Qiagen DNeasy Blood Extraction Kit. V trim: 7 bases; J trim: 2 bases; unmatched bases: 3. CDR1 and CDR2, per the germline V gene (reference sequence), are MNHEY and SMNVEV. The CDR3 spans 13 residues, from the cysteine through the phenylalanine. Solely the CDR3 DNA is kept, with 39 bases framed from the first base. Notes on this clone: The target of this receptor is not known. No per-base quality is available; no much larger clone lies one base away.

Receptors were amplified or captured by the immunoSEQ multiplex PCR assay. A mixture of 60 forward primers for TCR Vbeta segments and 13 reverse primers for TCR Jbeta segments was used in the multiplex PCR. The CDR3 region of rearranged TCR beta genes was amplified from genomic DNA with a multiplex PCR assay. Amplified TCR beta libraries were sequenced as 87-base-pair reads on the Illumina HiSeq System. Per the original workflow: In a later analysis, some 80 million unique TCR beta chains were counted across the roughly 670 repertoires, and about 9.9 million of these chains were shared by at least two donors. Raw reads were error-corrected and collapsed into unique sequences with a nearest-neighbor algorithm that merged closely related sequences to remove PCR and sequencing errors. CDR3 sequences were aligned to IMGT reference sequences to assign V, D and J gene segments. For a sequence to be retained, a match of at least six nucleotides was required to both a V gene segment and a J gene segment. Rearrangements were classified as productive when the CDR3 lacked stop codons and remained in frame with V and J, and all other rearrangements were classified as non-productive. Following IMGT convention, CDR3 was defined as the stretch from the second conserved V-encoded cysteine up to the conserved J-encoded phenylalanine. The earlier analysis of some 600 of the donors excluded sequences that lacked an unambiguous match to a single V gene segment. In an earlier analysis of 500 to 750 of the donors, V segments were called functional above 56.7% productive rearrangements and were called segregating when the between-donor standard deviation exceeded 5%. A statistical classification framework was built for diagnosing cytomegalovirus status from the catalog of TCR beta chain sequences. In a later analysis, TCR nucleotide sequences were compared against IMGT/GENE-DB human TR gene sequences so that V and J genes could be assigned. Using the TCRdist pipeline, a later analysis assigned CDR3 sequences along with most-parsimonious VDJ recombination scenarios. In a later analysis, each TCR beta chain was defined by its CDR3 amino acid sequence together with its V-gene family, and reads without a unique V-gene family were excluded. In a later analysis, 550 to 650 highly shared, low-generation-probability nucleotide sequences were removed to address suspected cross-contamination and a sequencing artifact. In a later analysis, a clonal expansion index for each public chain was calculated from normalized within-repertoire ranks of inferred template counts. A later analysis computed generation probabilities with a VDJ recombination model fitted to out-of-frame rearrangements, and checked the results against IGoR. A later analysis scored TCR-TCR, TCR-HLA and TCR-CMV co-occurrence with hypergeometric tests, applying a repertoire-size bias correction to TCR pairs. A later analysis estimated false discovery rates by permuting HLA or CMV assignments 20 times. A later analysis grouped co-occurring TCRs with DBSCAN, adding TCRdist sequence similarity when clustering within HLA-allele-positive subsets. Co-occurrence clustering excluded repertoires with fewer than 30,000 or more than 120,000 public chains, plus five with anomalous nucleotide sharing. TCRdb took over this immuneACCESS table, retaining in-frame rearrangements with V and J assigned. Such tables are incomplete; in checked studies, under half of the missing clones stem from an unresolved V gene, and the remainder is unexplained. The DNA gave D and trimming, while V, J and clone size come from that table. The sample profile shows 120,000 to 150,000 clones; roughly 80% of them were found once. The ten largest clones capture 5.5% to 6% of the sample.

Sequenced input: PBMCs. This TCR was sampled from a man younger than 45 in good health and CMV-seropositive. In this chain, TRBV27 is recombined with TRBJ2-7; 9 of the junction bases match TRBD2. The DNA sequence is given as TGTGCCAGCAAATTAGCGGGAGCCTACGAGCAGTACTTC. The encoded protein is CASKLAGAYEQYF.